One TCR beta chain is described in this entry. The CDR3 loop spans 15 amino acids. The V end was cut by 5 bases, the J end by 3 bases, with 13 bases between. The V gene's germline CDR1 is MNHEY and CDR2 SVGAGI. The entry originates in a study of blood T cell repertoires in COVID-19. Study information: The United States, Italy and Spain supplied acute and convalescent COVID-19 samples. PBMCs, B-cell-depleted T cells, or T cells provided the cDNA or gDNA that made up the material.

Authors' processing steps: Amplification of reference gene primers was used by the study to estimate nucleated cell counts. The method was immunoSEQ multiplex PCR; TCRdb's version includes in-frame clones alone and lacks a portion of them. The DNA was the basis for D and trimming; V, J and clone size are from that table. The data contain around 260,000 clones, just over 85% of them singletons. The material sequenced was peripheral blood. The receptor was isolated from a woman in her thirties with active or convalescent COVID-19. The V gene is TRBV6-5, the J gene TRBJ2-2; D possibly corresponds to TRBD1 (8 bases). This CDR3 reads CASSLTGGDTGELFF. The CDR3 DNA sequence: TGTGCCAGCAGTCTAACAGGGGGGGACACCGGGGAGCTGTTTTTT.